The 9 T cell receptor beta chains presented below share a single source sample, sequenced in a study of beta chain features in type 1 diabetes. General study points: Among all four CD4+ subsets, Type 1 diabetes patients had TCRB CDR3s that were moderately but significantly shorter.

What these receptors recognize is not known. The whole isolated RNA underwent reverse transcription, so sequencing captured expressed TCRB transcripts. Produced via immunoSEQ multiplex PCR; TCRdb's table is partial and in-frame only. The sample shows around 280,000 clones, approximately 15% of them seen only once. Sequencing input: naive CD4+ T cells from blood. These receptors were obtained from a man younger than 35 with type 1 diabetes.

Only a few counts were recorded for this clone. The chain joins TRBV2 to TRBJ2-1; 9 bases are shared with TRBD2. The CDR3 is made up of 15 amino acids. Germline V gene lookup returns CDR1 SNHLY and CDR2 FYNNEI. Losses at the gene ends were 6 bases for V and 8 bases for J; bases not matched to a gene: 11. Here the CDR3 DNA reads TGTGCCAGCAGGAGAGAGCGGGGGGCGGAGGATGAGCAGTTCTTC. This gives the protein CASRRERGAEDEQFF.

CDR3 bases: TGCGCCAGCAGCCAAGTTCTCCTTTCGGTCGGGTCCGGGGCCAACGTCCTGACTTTC. Protein product: CASSQVLLSVGSGANVLTF. The rearrangement links TRBV4-3 to TRBJ2-6; D not resolved. This CDR3 has 19 residues. The V gene lost 1 base and the J gene lost 4 bases, with 20 bases spanning the gap. The germline V gene encodes CDR1 LGHNA and CDR2 YSLEER.

This clone has a handful of counts. The J gene is TRBJ2-3, the V gene TRBV1; TRBD2 is the table's D call, not checked against the DNA. TRBV1 is deemed a pseudogene. The CDR3 extends over 17 amino acids. This chain's CDR3 is CTSSQDGTSGCTDTQYF. The CDR3 DNA follows: TGCACCAGCAGCCAAGACGGGACTAGCGGCTGCACAGATACGCAGTATTTT.

The chain combines TRBV25-1 with TRBJ2-7; D is unresolved. The CDR3 is 13 amino acids. Germline loops: CDR1 MGHDK, CDR2 SYGVNS. Trimming took off 3 bases at V and 3 bases at J, with 9 bases between the two ends. CDR3 nucleotides: TGTGCCAGCAGTGATGACAATAGCTACGAGCAGTACTTC. Translated, it gives CASSDDNSYEQYF.

This clone appeared a few times. This chain uses TRBV5-1 with TRBJ2-1; 7 bases are a match to TRBD2. Germline values: CDR1 SGHRS, CDR2 YFSETQ. The CDR3 runs to 15 residues. V dropped 0 bases and J dropped 6; count of bases not matched to a gene: 6. For the CDR3, the DNA is TGCGCCAGCAGCTTGGAACTAGCGCGAAGCAATGAGCAGTTCTTC. Translated, it gives CASSLELARSNEQFF.

This clone was recorded at least ten times. The chain employs TRBV28 and TRBJ2-1, with 9 bases identical to TRBD2. CDR3 length equals 13 residues. Trimming at V came to 7 bases and at J to 3 bases, leaving 1 base not matched to a gene. The germline V gene has CDR1 MDHEN and CDR2 SYDVKM. DNA of the CDR3: TGTGCCAGCAAGACTAGCGGCTACAATGAGCAGTTCTTC. Encoded protein: CASKTSGYNEQFF. Full variable domain (missing parts from reference TRBV28 and TRBJ2-1): DVKVTQSSRYLVKRTGEKVFLECVQDMDHENMFWYRQDPGLGLRLIYFSYDVKMKEKGDIPEGYSVSREKKERFSLILESASTNQTSMYLCASKTSGYNEQFFGPGTRLTVL.

The chain carries TRBV27 and TRBJ2-1; no clear D gene. In germline, CDR1 is MNHEY, CDR2 SMNVEV (reference sequence). V shed 4 bases and J shed 10 bases, with 11 bases lying between them. The CDR3 sequence is 12 residues long. This CDR3 is CASSSLWAEQFF. The DNA of the CDR3 is TGTGCCAGCAGTTCCCTTTGGGCGGAGCAGTTCTTC.

This chain connects TRBV27 to TRBJ2-7, with 8 bases aligning to TRBD2. The CDR3 covers 16 residues. Germline CDR1 reads MNHEY; CDR2 reads SMNVEV (reference sequence). The junction had 12 bases not matched to a gene; V was cut back by 5 bases and J by 3 bases. The CDR3 nucleotides are TGTGCCAGCAGTCCCCGACTAGCGCCCGTAAACTACGAGCAGTACTTC. Its protein is CASSPRLAPVNYEQYF.

Only a few counts were recorded for this clone. The V call is TRBV7-6, the J call TRBJ2-7; 9 nucleotides line up with TRBD1. The CDR3 length is 15 residues. The V and J ends lost 5 bases and 2 bases, in that order; junction bases with no gene match: 7. The germline gives CDR1 SGHVS, CDR2 FNYEAQ. The CDR3 DNA follows: TGTGCCAGCAGCCCTTCCGGGACAGGGACCTACGAGCAGTACTTC. Residues: CASSPSGTGTYEQYF.